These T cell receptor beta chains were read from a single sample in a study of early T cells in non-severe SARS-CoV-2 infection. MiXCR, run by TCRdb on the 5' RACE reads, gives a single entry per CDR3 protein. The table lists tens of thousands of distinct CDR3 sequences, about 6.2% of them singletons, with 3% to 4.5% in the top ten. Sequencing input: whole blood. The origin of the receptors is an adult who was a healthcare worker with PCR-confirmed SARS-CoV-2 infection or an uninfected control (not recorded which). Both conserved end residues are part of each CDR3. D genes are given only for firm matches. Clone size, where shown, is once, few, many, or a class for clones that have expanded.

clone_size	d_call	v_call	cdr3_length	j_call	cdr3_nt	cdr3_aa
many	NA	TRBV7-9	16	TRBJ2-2	TGTGCCAGCAGCTTACTTGTCTACCAAAACACCGGGGAGCTGTTTTTT	CASSLLVYQNTGELFF
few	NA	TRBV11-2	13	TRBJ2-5	TGTGCCAGCAGCTTGGCTGTCCATGAGACCCAGTACTTC	CASSLAVHETQYF
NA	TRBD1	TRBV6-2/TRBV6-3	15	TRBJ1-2	TGTGCCAGCGGTTTATTAACAGGGGGCACCGATGGCTACACCTTC	CASGLLTGGTDGYTF
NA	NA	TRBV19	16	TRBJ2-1	TGTGCCAGTAGTCCCAGGGAGACAGTCTCCTACAATGAGCAGTTCTTC	CASSPRETVSYNEQFF
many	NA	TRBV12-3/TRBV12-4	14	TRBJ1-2	TGTGCCAGCAGTTTAGGCGAGGCAGGGGAAGGCTACACCTTC	CASSLGEAGEGYTF
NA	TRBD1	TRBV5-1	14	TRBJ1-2	TGCGCCAGCAGCCGGACAGGGGTAAACTATGGCTACACCTTC	CASSRTGVNYGYTF
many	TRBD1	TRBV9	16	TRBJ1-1	TGTGCCAGCAGCCACAACCAACAGGGGCCGGGCACTGAAGCTTTCTTT	CASSHNQQGPGTEAFF
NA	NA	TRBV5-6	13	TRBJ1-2	TGTGCCAGCAGCTTGGCATATAGCTATGGCTACACCTTC	CASSLAYSYGYTF
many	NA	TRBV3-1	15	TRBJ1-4	TGTGCCAGCAGCCAACAGCGGTTGAGCCATGAAAAACTGTTTTTT	CASSQQRLSHEKLFF
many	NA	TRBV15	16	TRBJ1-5	TGTGCCACCAGCAGTGTATGGACAGATAGCAATCAGCCCCAGCATTTT	CATSSVWTDSNQPQHF
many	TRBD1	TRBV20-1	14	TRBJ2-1	TGCAGTGCTAGGCCCGGGACAGATTACAATGAGCAGTTCTTC	CSARPGTDYNEQFF
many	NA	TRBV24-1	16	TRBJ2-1	TGTGCCACCAGTGATCCGACGGGAAGCTCCTACAATGAGCAGTTCTTC	CATSDPTGSSYNEQFF
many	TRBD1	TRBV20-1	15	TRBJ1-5	TGCAGTGCTTCCCTCTCGACAGGGCGCAATCAGCCCCAGCATTTT	CSASLSTGRNQPQHF
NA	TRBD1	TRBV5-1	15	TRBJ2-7	TGCGCCAGCAGCTTGAATCTGGACAGGGGCTACGAGCAGTACTTC	CASSLNLDRGYEQYF
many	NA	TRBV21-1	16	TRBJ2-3	TGTGCCAGCAGCGGGTTCCTAGCGGGGGGCCCAGATACGCAGTATTTT	CASSGFLAGGPDTQYF
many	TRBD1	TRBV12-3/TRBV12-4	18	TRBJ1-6	TGTGCCAGCAGCCGGACAGGGTCTCGGAGCTCCTATAATTCACCCCTCCACTTT	CASSRTGSRSSYNSPLHF
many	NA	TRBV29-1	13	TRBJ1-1	TGCAGCGTTGAAGAAGTCATGAACACTGAAGCTTTCTTT	CSVEEVMNTEAFF
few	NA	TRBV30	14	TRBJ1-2	TGTGCCTGGCAAACCATCGGGACATTCAGTGGCTACACCTTC	CAWQTIGTFSGYTF
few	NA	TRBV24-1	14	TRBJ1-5	TGTGCCACCAGTGATTTCGGGGGAAATCAGCCCCAGCATTTT	CATSDFGGNQPQHF
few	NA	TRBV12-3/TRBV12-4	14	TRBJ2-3	TGTGCCAGCAGTCGACGGACCGGGGACGATACGCAGTATTTT	CASSRRTGDDTQYF
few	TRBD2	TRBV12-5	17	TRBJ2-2	TGTGCTAGTGGTTTGGTGATGACTAGCGCGGGCACCGGGGAGCTGTTTTTT	CASGLVMTSAGTGELFF
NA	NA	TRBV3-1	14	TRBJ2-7	TGTGCCAGCAGCCAAGATGTCGGGAGCGGAGAGCAGTACTTC	CASSQDVGSGEQYF
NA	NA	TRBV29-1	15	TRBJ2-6	TGCAGCGTTGAAGTAGAGACATCTGGGACCAACGTCCTGACTTTC	CSVEVETSGTNVLTF
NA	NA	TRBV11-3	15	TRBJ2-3	TGTGCCAGCAGCCGTCGGAGGGACTCCACAGATACGCAGTATTTT	CASSRRRDSTDTQYF
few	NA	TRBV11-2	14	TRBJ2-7	TGTGCCAGCAAGTTGGGCCACAGCTCCTACGAGCAGTACTTC	CASKLGHSSYEQYF
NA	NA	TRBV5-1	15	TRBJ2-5	TGCGCCAGCAGCTTGGCCGGACTAACCCAAGAGACCCAGTACTTC	CASSLAGLTQETQYF
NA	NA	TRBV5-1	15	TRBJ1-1	TGCGCCAGCAGCCCGGTTCGGGGGGAGAGCACTGAAGCTTTCTTT	CASSPVRGESTEAFF
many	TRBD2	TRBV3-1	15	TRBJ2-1	TGTGCCAGCAGCGTCCTAGCGGGGACAACCTATGAGCAGTTCTTC	CASSVLAGTTYEQFF
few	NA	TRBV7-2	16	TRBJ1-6	TGTGCCAGCAGGGGTACAGGATCCACCTATAATTCACCCCTCCACTTT	CASRGTGSTYNSPLHF
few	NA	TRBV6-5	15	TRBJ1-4	TGTGCCAGCAGTTCACCACGCAGGAAAGATGGAAAACTGTTTTTT	CASSSPRRKDGKLFF
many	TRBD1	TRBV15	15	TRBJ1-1	TGTGCCACCAGCAGAGGGGGGACAGGGAACACTGAAGCTTTCTTT	CATSRGGTGNTEAFF
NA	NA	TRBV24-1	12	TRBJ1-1	TGTGCCACCAGTGATGGTACAGGGGAAGCTTTCTTT	CATSDGTGEAFF
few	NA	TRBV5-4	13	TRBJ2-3	TGTGCCAGCAGCCGGATGGGGGTAGATACGCAGTATTTT	CASSRMGVDTQYF
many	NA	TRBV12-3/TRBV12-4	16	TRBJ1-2	TGTGCCAGCAGTTTATTTTCCCTTAGCAGCAACTATGGCTACACCTTC	CASSLFSLSSNYGYTF
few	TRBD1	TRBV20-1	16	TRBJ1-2	TGCAGTGCTAGACGCACCCCGACAGGGGGGGATAGCGGCTACACCTTC	CSARRTPTGGDSGYTF
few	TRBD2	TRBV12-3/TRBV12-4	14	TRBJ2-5	TGTGCCAGCAGCACCGGGACTAGCGTGGAGACCCAGTACTTC	CASSTGTSVETQYF
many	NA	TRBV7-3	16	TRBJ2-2	TGTGCCAGCAGCCCTGCTGTAGGGGCGGGCACCGGGGAGCTGTTTTTT	CASSPAVGAGTGELFF
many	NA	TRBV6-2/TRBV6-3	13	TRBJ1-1	TGTGCCAGCCTCAACCGCTTACACACTGAAGCTTTCTTT	CASLNRLHTEAFF
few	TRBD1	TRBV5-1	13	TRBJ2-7	TGCGCCAGCAGCTTGCAGGGGGCGTATGAGCAGTACTTC	CASSLQGAYEQYF
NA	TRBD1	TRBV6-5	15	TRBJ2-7	TGTGCCAGCATTGGGGGACAGGAAAAATCCTACGAGCAGTACTTC	CASIGGQEKSYEQYF
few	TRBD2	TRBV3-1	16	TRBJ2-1	TGTGCCAGCAGCCAAGATAACAGCGGGGGGGATAATGAGCAGTTCTTC	CASSQDNSGGDNEQFF
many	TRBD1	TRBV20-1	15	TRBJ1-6	TGCAGTGCTAGTCCCAACAGGGGGGATAATTCACCCCTCCACTTT	CSASPNRGDNSPLHF
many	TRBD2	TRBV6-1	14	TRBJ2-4	TGTGCCAGCAAGGCAGCGGGGGGAGAAAACATTCAGTACTTC	CASKAAGGENIQYF
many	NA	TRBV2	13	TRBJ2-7	TGTGCCAGCAGCGTAGACCGGCGCCCCGAGCAGTACTTC	CASSVDRRPEQYF
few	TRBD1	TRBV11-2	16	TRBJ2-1	TGTGCCAGCAGTTGGGTGTACGGACAGGTGGATAATGAGCAGTTCTTC	CASSWVYGQVDNEQFF
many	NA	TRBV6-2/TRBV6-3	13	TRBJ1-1	TGTGCCAGCAGTTACTTGTTGGCGGGAACAGTTTTCTTT	CASSYLLAGTVFF
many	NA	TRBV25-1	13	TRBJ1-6	TGTGCCAGCAGTGAATTTGGGGATTCACCCCTCCACTTT	CASSEFGDSPLHF
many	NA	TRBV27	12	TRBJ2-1	TGTGCCAGCGGTTTACAGGGCAATGAGCAGTTCTTC	CASGLQGNEQFF
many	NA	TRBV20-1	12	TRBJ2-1	TGCAGTGCTAGCAAAGGAACAGCCAAGCAGTTCTTC	CSASKGTAKQFF
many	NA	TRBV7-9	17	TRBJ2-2	TGTGCCAGCAGCTTTGGTCCAGGACGTCAATTACCCGGGGAGCTGTTTTTT	CASSFGPGRQLPGELFF
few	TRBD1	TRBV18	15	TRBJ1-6	TGTGCCAGCTCACCAAAGACAGGGGATAATTCACCCCTCCACTTT	CASSPKTGDNSPLHF
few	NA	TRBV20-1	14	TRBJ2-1	TGCAGTGCTGGGTCCTCGGGCCCTAGCAATGAGCAGTTCTTC	CSAGSSGPSNEQFF
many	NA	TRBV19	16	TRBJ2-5	TGTGCCAGTAGCCTTACAGGGAGATCGAGCAAAGAGACCCAGTACTTC	CASSLTGRSSKETQYF
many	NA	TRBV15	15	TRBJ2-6	TGTGCCACCAGCATCCGACCCTCTGGGGCCAACGTCCTGACTTTC	CATSIRPSGANVLTF
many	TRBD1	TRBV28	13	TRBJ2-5	TGTGCCAGCAACGACAGGGGAGAAGAGACCCAGTACTTC	CASNDRGEETQYF
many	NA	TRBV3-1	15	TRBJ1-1	TGTGCCAGCAGCCAAGGGGCCGGGACCCACACTGAAGCTTTCTTT	CASSQGAGTHTEAFF
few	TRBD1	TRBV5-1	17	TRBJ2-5	TGCGCCAGCAGCACCGGGACAGGGGATGTTTCCCAAGAGACCCAGTACTTC	CASSTGTGDVSQETQYF
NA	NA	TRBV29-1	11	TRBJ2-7	TGCAGCGTCCAGGCCCTTGGGGAGCAGTACTTC	CSVQALGEQYF